This TCR beta chain was captured by sequencing in a study of cytomegalovirus exposure and HLA in healthy donors. Study results and limitations: The authors enumerated over 150 TCR beta chains as linked to cytomegalovirus. Analysis was performed later, and it showed HLA-associated TCR beta chains to be more clonally expanded than equally common others. Later analysis demonstrated an association between a missense DCLRE1C variant and TCR beta V- and J-gene trimming.

In the case of this clone: The antigen is not known.

It was healthy bone marrow donors who served as donors. The V gene's germline CDR1 is SNHLY and CDR2 FYNNEI. V lost 7 bases to trimming and J lost 7 bases, with 11 bases between them. This CDR3 is built from 11 residues. 13 Jbeta primers and 60 Vbeta primers were used for the PCR. Libraries were prepared by immunoSEQ multiplex PCR; TCRdb keeps only in-frame clonotypes and omits some of them. The sample has tens of thousands of clones; 65% to 70% are singletons. The J gene is TRBJ2-7, the V gene TRBV2; D is ambiguous. The clonotype was recovered from a woman in her twenties or thirties in good health and CMV-seronegative. The sequencing sample was made of PBMCs. As DNA, the CDR3 is TGTGCCAGCAACAATCCCAGGGAGCAGTACTTC. This sequence encodes CASNNPREQYF.